The next 21 T cell receptor beta chains were all read from a single sample in a study of PD-1 blockade in classical Hodgkin lymphoma. After autologous stem cell transplantation all patients relapsed, and prior brentuximab vedotin exposure differed between cohorts. Clones were sequenced by immunoSEQ multiplex PCR, and TCRdb holds only the in-frame ones, with some missing. The data contain fewer than 70,000 clones, around nine tenths of them singletons. Material: peripheral blood mononuclear cells (PBMCs), obtained before the second cycle of nivolumab. The receptors were gathered from a human donor with classical Hodgkin lymphoma.

V gene TRBV5-1 combines with J gene TRBJ2-2; 7 nucleotides align to TRBD2. V lost 7 bases, J lost 7 bases, and 10 bases stayed unmatched. The CDR3 consists of 14 residues. Germline CDR1 and CDR2: SGHRS and YFSETQ. CDR3 in amino acids: CASSERGPIGELFF. The CDR3 bases are TGCGCCAGCTCCGAGCGGGGACCGATCGGGGAGCTGTTTTTT.

The V and J genes are TRBV27 and TRBJ1-2; perhaps TRBD1 as D (6 bases). Deletions cut 2 bases from V and 2 bases from J, with 9 bases between. Germline CDR1 MNHEY, CDR2 SMNVEV (reference sequence). CDR3 size: 14 residues. The CDR3 DNA reads as TGTGCCAGCAGTTTACAGCAGGGGAACTATGGCTACACCTTC. Protein product: CASSLQQGNYGYTF.

The chain is built from TRBV6-6 and TRBJ1-2, with D unclear. Trimming shortened V by 6 bases and J by 0 bases, and 11 bases separated the two germline ends. The germline V gene has CDR1 MNHNY and CDR2 SVGAGI (reference sequence). The CDR3 runs 14 residues. The DNA of the CDR3 is TGTGCCAGCAGAAACAGAGAATCTAACTATGGCTACACCTTC. Protein sequence: CASRNRESNYGYTF.

The chain employs TRBV28 and TRBJ1-2, with TRBD1 identical over 10 bases. Germline CDR1 MDHEN, CDR2 SYDVKM. The junction had 3 bases not matched to a gene; V was cut back by 1 base and J by 4 bases. This CDR3 region has 15 residues. CDR3 region: CASSLYGTGVYGYTF. The CDR3 nucleotides are TGTGCCAGCAGTTTATATGGGACAGGGGTCTATGGCTACACCTTC.

The chain employs TRBV7-8 and TRBJ2-7; D call uncertain. CDR1 is SGHVS, CDR2 FQNEAQ, per germline. The CDR3 spans 14 residues. V was trimmed by 0 bases and J by 2 bases, leaving 8 bases between them. CDR3 region: CASSLAPPPYEQYF. The CDR3 nucleotides are TGTGCCAGCAGCTTAGCCCCCCCTCCCTACGAGCAGTACTTC.

V and J are TRBV10-2 and TRBJ2-5, with D tentatively TRBD1 (6 bases). The DNA end favors TRBJ2-7, so the J call may be wrong. Germline CDR1 and CDR2: WSHSY and SAAADI. The CDR3 sequence is 13 residues long. The CDR3 nucleotides read TGCGCCAGTAAGATGACAGGAGCCTACGAGCAGTACTTC. It encodes CASKMTGAYEQYF.

V and J are TRBV19 and TRBJ2-7; TRBD2 matches 8 bases. The V segment lost 6 bases and the J segment 0 bases; nucleotides outside the gene matches: 7. Looked up from germline, CDR1 is LNHDA and CDR2 is SQIVND (reference sequence). The CDR3 length is 15 residues. The CDR3 loop reads CASSPAGGSSYEQYF. The CDR3 bases are TGTGCCAGTAGCCCGGCGGGGGGAAGCTCCTACGAGCAGTACTTC.

The gene calls are TRBV15 and TRBJ1-5; TRBD1 agrees at 8 bases. V lost 0 bases to trimming and J lost 6 bases; unmatched junction nucleotides: 4. The CDR3 loop spans 15 amino acids. Germline V gene data show CDR1 as LNHNV and CDR2 as YYDKDF (reference sequence). CDR3 loop: CATSREQGGGQPQHF. CDR3 bases: TGTGCCACCAGCAGAGAACAGGGGGGTGGTCAGCCCCAGCATTTT. The full variable domain, with the rest looked up from reference TRBV15 and TRBJ1-5, is DAMVIQNPRYQVTQFGKPVTLSCSQTLNHNVMYWYQQKSSQAPKLLFHYYDKDFNNEADTPDNFQSRRPNTSFCFLDIRSPGLGDTAMYLCATSREQGGGQPQHFGDGTRLSIL.

The chain joins TRBV5-4 to TRBJ2-7; 7 nucleotides line up with TRBD1. Germline V CDR1 and CDR2: SGHNT, YYREEE (reference sequence). The CDR3 has 17 residues. V dropped 0 bases and J dropped 5; count of bases not matched to a gene: 14. The CDR3 DNA reads as TGTGCCAGCAGCTTGGAAGGGTTGGGAGACAGGGTCAACGAGCAGTACTTC. Translation gives CASSLEGLGDRVNEQYF.

The chain uses TRBV30 and TRBJ1-5; TRBD1 is a possible D gene (6 bases). Germline lookup yields CDR1 GTSNPN and CDR2 SVGIG (reference sequence). This CDR3 is 15 amino acids long. Deletions cut 2 bases from V and 3 bases from J, with 14 bases between. The DNA of the CDR3 is TGTGCCTGGAGTCCCGGGACATCATTCAATCAGCCCCAGCATTTT. Its translation is CAWSPGTSFNQPQHF.

The chain uses TRBV15 and TRBJ1-1; no reliable D call. V was pared by 5 bases and J by 4 bases, with 14 bases between. This CDR3 contains 14 residues. Germline CDR1 is LNHNV and CDR2 is YYDKDF (reference sequence). The chain's CDR3 is CATSRMSSSTEAFF. For the CDR3, the DNA is TGTGCCACCAGCCGGATGTCTTCCTCCACTGAAGCTTTCTTT.

The table lists this clone with a count of one. The chain links TRBV6-1 to TRBJ1-2, with a weak D call TRBD1 (5 bases). Trimming took off 6 bases at V and 4 bases at J, with 6 bases between the two ends. The CDR3 has 11 residues. Germline assignment: CDR1 MNHNS and CDR2 SASEGT. In DNA form, the CDR3 reads TGTGCCAGCAGGGACATCTATGGCTACACCTTC. Its protein is CASRDIYGYTF.

The CDR3 loop reads CASSPGLAGDIDTQYF. CDR3 sequence (DNA): TGCGCCAGCAGCCCTGGCCTAGCGGGGGATATAGATACGCAGTATTTT. The rearrangement uses TRBV5-1 and TRBJ2-3; TRBD2 agrees at 10 bases. The CDR3 has 16 amino acids. The ends lost 4 bases at V and 5 bases at J; junction bases unmatched: 10. Germline V CDR1 and CDR2: SGHRS, YFSETQ.

V and J are TRBV5-1 and TRBJ2-7; tentative D call: TRBD1 (6 bases). Trimming took off 0 bases at V and 2 bases at J, with 9 bases between the two ends. Germline CDR1 and CDR2: SGHRS and YFSETQ. This CDR3 spans 14 amino acids. CDR3 sequence reads: CASSLAGDTYEQYF. The CDR3 DNA reads as TGCGCCAGCAGCTTGGCAGGGGACACCTACGAGCAGTACTTC.

This clone was found a few times. The rearrangement links TRBV7-9 to TRBJ2-5; the match to TRBD1 covers 8 bases. Germline V lookup: CDR1 SEHNR, CDR2 FQNEAQ (reference sequence). The CDR3 is made up of 14 amino acids. The V and J ends lost 5 bases and 1 base, in that order; junction bases with no gene match: 3. CDR3 sequence (DNA): TGTGCCAGCAGCCGGGACAGGATCCAAGAGACCCAGTACTTC. It is translated as CASSRDRIQETQYF.

Points on this clone: Other DNA sequences in this sample translate to the same CDR3. J is TRBJ2-1 and V is TRBV5-1; tentative D call: TRBD2 (5 bases). CDR1 and CDR2 from the germline V gene are SGHRS and YFSETQ. The CDR3 contains 15 residues. The V gene lost 0 bases and the J gene lost 0 bases, with 7 bases spanning the gap. The CDR3 is CASSLDGDSYNEQFF. The CDR3, as DNA: TGCGCCAGCAGCTTGGACGGGGACTCCTACAATGAGCAGTTCTTC.

The chain is built from TRBV5-1 and TRBJ1-2, with D perhaps TRBD1 (6 bases). Germline V CDR1 and CDR2: SGHRS, YFSETQ. The V gene lost 4 bases and the J gene lost 8 bases, with 15 bases spanning the gap. The CDR3 extends over 13 amino acids. Written as DNA, the CDR3 is TGCGCCAGCAGCCCCCTGGGGGCCGGAGGCTACACCTTC. As protein: CASSPLGAGGYTF.

This rearrangement joins TRBV2 to TRBJ2-7; 11 bases line up with TRBD2. The junction had 1 base not matched to a gene; V was cut back by 2 bases and J by 1 base. The CDR3 totals 15 residues. Germline values: CDR1 SNHLY, CDR2 FYNNEI. The CDR3, as DNA: TGTGCCAGCAGTGAACTAGCGGGGGGTTCCTACGAGCAGTACTTC. Amino acid sequence: CASSELAGGSYEQYF.

The chain links TRBV28 to TRBJ1-2, with 8 nucleotides matching TRBD1. V was pared by 6 bases and J by 7 bases, with 10 bases of the junction left unmatched. There are 14 residues in the CDR3. Looked up from germline, CDR1 is MDHEN and CDR2 is SYDVKM. CDR3 nucleotide sequence: TGTGCCAGCAGATCCGTGGACAGGGAGGGTGGCTACACCTTC. Its translation is CASRSVDREGGYTF.

CDR3 amino acids: CASSLLGETNEKLFF. CDR3 DNA: TGCGCCAGCAGCTTGTTGGGGGAAACTAATGAAAAACTGTTTTTT. The gene calls are TRBV5-1 and TRBJ1-4, with a tentative D call TRBD1 (5 bases). V lost 1 base and J lost 1, with 8 bases in between. Germline V lookup: CDR1 SGHRS, CDR2 YFSETQ. CDR3 length: 15 amino acids. The variable domain in full, with the rest retrieved from reference TRBV5-1 and TRBJ1-4, is KAGVTQTPRYLIKTRGQQVTLSCSPISGHRSVSWYQQTPGQGLQFLFEYFSETQRNKGNFPGRFSGRQFSNSRSEMNVSTLELGDSALYLCASSLLGETNEKLFFGSGTQLSVL.

The chain links TRBV6-1 to TRBJ1-4, with 8 bases fitting TRBD1. V was clipped by 6 bases and J by 5 bases; unmatched bases: 5. The CDR3 totals 14 residues. The germline V gene has CDR1 MNHNS and CDR2 SASEGT. In DNA, the CDR3 is TGTGCCAGCAGGATAGACAGGGGCAATGAAAAACTGTTTTTT. Protein sequence: CASRIDRGNEKLFF.